A single sample is the source of the 14 T cell receptor beta chains below, sequenced in a study of cytomegalovirus exposure and HLA in healthy donors. This PCR relied on a set of 60 Vbeta primers and 13 Jbeta primers. Sequencing used immunoSEQ multiplex PCR; TCRdb keeps in-frame clones, though not all of them. The sample shows about 150,000 clones, approximately 80% of them seen only once. The sample was PBMCs. Every receptor here comes from a woman aged 40 to 55 in good health and CMV-seronegative.

The genes are TRBV7-9 and TRBJ2-2; D ambiguous. The CDR3 has 15 residues. Germline lookup yields CDR1 SEHNR and CDR2 FQNEAQ (reference sequence). Trimming pared 7 bases from V and 4 bases from J, leaving 16 bases between. The CDR3 nucleotides read TGTGCCAGCACCTCTTGGCGACTGGGCACCGGGGAGCTGTTTTTT. Translation gives CASTSWRLGTGELFF.

The chain couples TRBV5-6 to TRBJ2-1, with 7 bases identical to TRBD2. The J segment lost 0 bases and the V segment lost 1 base, leaving 1 base of the junction unmatched. CDR1 SGHDT and CDR2 YYEEEE come from the germline V gene. The CDR3 length is 15 residues. The CDR3 DNA reads as TGTGCCAGCAGCTTGCCTAGCGGCTCCTACAATGAGCAGTTCTTC. As protein: CASSLPSGSYNEQFF.

The chain recombines TRBV4-1 with TRBJ2-7; 11 nucleotides agree with TRBD1. CDR3 length equals 14 residues. CDR1 and CDR2 from the germline V gene are MGHRA and YSYEKL. Trimming removed 6 bases from V and 4 bases from J; junction bases left unmatched: 5. The CDR3 is CASRRDRGYYEQYF. In nucleotides, the CDR3 is TGCGCCAGCAGAAGGGACAGGGGGTATTACGAGCAGTACTTC.

The chain links TRBV2 to TRBJ2-3; 8 nucleotides match TRBD2. Germline loops: CDR1 SNHLY, CDR2 FYNNEI. Losses at the gene ends were 7 bases for V and 3 bases for J; bases not matched to a gene: 3. The CDR3 runs 13 residues. The CDR3 is CASKGTRTDTQYF. CDR3 nucleotides: TGTGCCAGCAAGGGGACTAGGACAGATACGCAGTATTTT.

As DNA, the CDR3 is TGTGCCAGCAGTTACACAGGGAGCGCTGAAGCTTTCTTT. Translating gives CASSYTGSAEAFF. The V gene is TRBV6-5, the J gene TRBJ1-1; perhaps TRBD1 as D (6 bases). The germline V gene has CDR1 MNHEY and CDR2 SVGAGI. The CDR3 is 13 amino acids. Trimming left V 2 bases short and J 6 bases short, with 10 bases between.

The chain combines TRBV7-8 with TRBJ2-1, with D tentatively TRBD1 (5 bases). V gave up 2 bases and J gave up 0 bases, with 11 bases separating them. The CDR3 is 16 amino acids. The V gene's germline CDR1 is SGHVS and CDR2 FQNEAQ. The CDR3 DNA is TGTGCCAGCAGCTTATTAGGGGCTAGCTCCTACAATGAGCAGTTCTTC. Amino acids: CASSLLGASSYNEQFF. Drawing the rest from reference TRBV7-8 and TRBJ2-1, the complete variable domain is GAGVSQSPRYKVAKRGQDVALRCDPISGHVSLFWYQQALGQGPEFLTYFQNEAQLDKSGLPSDRFFAERPEGSVSTLKIQRTQQEDSAVYLCASSLLGASSYNEQFFGPGTRLTVL.

The CDR3 DNA reads TGTGCCAGCAGCTTTCGTAGCGGCTCCACAGATACGCAGTATTTT. Translation gives CASSFRSGSTDTQYF. This chain uses TRBV11-3 with TRBJ2-3; D is perhaps TRBD2 (6 bases). V was trimmed by 3 bases and J by 2 bases, leaving 12 bases between them. Germline values: CDR1 SGHNT, CDR2 YENEEA. This CDR3 is built from 15 residues.

The rearrangement uses TRBV28 and TRBJ1-5; TRBD1 matches 7 bases. Trimming at V came to 7 bases and at J to 7 bases, leaving 4 bases not matched to a gene. Per germline, CDR1 MDHEN and CDR2 SYDVKM. The CDR3 is 12 residues long. The CDR3 sequence is CASTQGVQPQHF. CDR3 bases: TGTGCCAGCACTCAGGGGGTGCAGCCCCAGCATTTT.

This clone was picked up one time. The chain recombines TRBV11-2 with TRBJ2-7; TRBD2 matches 11 bases. The ends lost 8 bases at V and 7 bases at J; junction bases unmatched: 10. The CDR3 has 14 amino acids. The germline CDR1 and CDR2 sequences are SGHAT and FQNNGV. For the CDR3, the DNA is TGTGCCAGCTCGCAACTAGCGGGGGTTCGGGAGCAGTACTTC. This sequence encodes CASSQLAGVREQYF.

In the case of this clone: The junction departs from germline at one end; a sequencing error may be responsible. V gene TRBV7-2 combines with J gene TRBJ1-1; 7 bases agree with TRBD1. This CDR3 spans 15 amino acids. The germline V gene has CDR1 SGHTA and CDR2 FQGNSA. DNA for the CDR3: TGTGCCAGCAGCTTATCGGCAGGGGGGAACGCTGAAGCTTTCTTT. The encoded protein is CASSLSAGGNAEAFF.

The rearrangement joins TRBV9 to TRBJ2-1; possible D gene TRBD2, 5 bases. Germline V gives CDR1 SGDLS, CDR2 YYNGEE. The CDR3 sequence is 14 residues long. V was pared by 2 bases and J by 5 bases, with 11 bases between. The CDR3 sequence: CASSVTGYHNEQFF. CDR3 nucleotide sequence: TGTGCCAGCAGCGTGACGGGGTACCACAATGAGCAGTTCTTC.

The rearrangement links TRBV28 to TRBJ2-5, with 8 bases lining up with TRBD1. Germline assignment: CDR1 MDHEN and CDR2 SYDVKM. With 6 bases clipped from V and 9 bases from J, the junction kept 9 bases outside the gene matches. This CDR3 comprises 13 residues. This CDR3 is CASRLGQVGAQYF. The CDR3, as DNA: TGTGCCAGCAGATTGGGACAGGTTGGGGCCCAGTACTTC.

The chain is built from TRBV11-3 and TRBJ2-7; possible D gene TRBD2, 5 bases. Germline V CDR1 and CDR2: SGHNT, YENEEA. CDR3 length: 16 residues. V was shortened by 5 bases and J by 4 bases, with 21 bases between the two germline ends. This CDR3 is CASSPRGRADLYEQYF. For the CDR3, the DNA is TGTGCCAGCAGCCCTAGAGGGCGGGCGGATCTTTACGAGCAGTACTTC.

This clone was observed a handful of times. The chain carries TRBV6-5 and TRBJ2-7; TRBD1 is a possible D gene (6 bases). V shed 10 bases and J shed 7 bases, with 26 bases lying between them. The germline V gene has CDR1 MNHEY and CDR2 SVGAGI. This CDR3 is built from 15 residues. The chain's CDR3 is CANRLSGTSRTEQYF. DNA of the CDR3: TGTGCCAACAGATTATCCGGGACATCCCGAACTGAGCAGTACTTC.